One and the same sample provided the 12 T cell receptor beta chains below, sequenced in a study of type 1 regulatory T cells. TCRdb ran MiXCR on the reads and lists one entry per CDR3 protein. The table lists about 97,000 distinct CDR3 sequences, around 30% of them singletons. Sequenced material: CD4+ T cells, either the whole sample or a sorted fraction (not recorded which). Every receptor here comes from a human donor in good health.

There are a few counts of this clonotype. The CDR3, as DNA: TGTGCCAGCAGTTTCCCGAAAGGACAGGGTTTCAATGAGCAGTTCTTC. Amino acid sequence: CASSFPKGQGFNEQFF. The chain is built from TRBV6-2 or TRBV6-3 and TRBJ2-1, with 8 bases lining up with TRBD1. From germline, CDR1 is MNHEY and CDR2 SVGEGT. The CDR3 covers 16 residues. The V and J ends lost 4 bases and 6 bases, in that order; junction bases with no gene match: 11.

In its sample, this clonotype was seen a few times. V usage is TRBV20-1 and J usage is TRBJ2-5; 9 bases match TRBD2. Germline V gene data show CDR1 as DFQATT and CDR2 as SNEGSKA (reference sequence). This CDR3 comprises 15 residues. The V gene end was trimmed by 1 base and the J gene end by 3 bases; junction bases not matched to a gene: 6. CDR3 sequence reads: CSARAGPSGKETQYF. Written as DNA, the CDR3 is TGCAGTGCTAGAGCGGGGCCTAGCGGGAAAGAGACCCAGTACTTC.

The chain carries TRBV5-4 and TRBJ2-6; the D is unclear. Trimming cost V 4 bases and J 0 bases, with 11 bases left between them. This CDR3 spans 16 amino acids. The V gene's germline CDR1 is SGHNT and CDR2 YYREEE (reference sequence). The CDR3 here is CASSRDPSSGANVLTF. The CDR3 bases are TGTGCCAGCAGCCGCGACCCGAGCTCTGGGGCCAACGTCCTGACTTTC.

This sequence joins TRBV4-2 and TRBJ2-1; possibly TRBD1 for D (5 bases). The CDR3 spans 15 residues. V lost 1 base and J 2 bases, leaving 9 bases between the germline ends. Germline assignment: CDR1 LGHNA and CDR2 YNFKEQ. The DNA of the CDR3 is TGTGCCAGCAGCCAAGCCCAGGGAACCTACAATGAGCAGTTCTTC. Residues: CASSQAQGTYNEQFF.

The chain has TRBV15 and TRBJ1-2, with D possibly matching TRBD1 (5 bases). With 6 bases removed from V and 4 bases from J, the gap between germline ends came to 12 bases. Germline V gene lookup returns CDR1 LNHNV and CDR2 YYDKDF (reference sequence). The CDR3 is made up of 13 amino acids. The CDR3 reads CATRDGGGYGYTF. CDR3 nucleotide sequence: TGTGCCACCAGAGATGGGGGAGGCTATGGCTACACCTTC. Using reference TRBV15 and TRBJ1-2 for the parts outside the CDR3, the full variable domain is DAMVIQNPRYQVTQFGKPVTLSCSQTLNHNVMYWYQQKSSQAPKLLFHYYDKDFNNEADTPDNFQSRRPNTSFCFLDIRSPGLGDTAMYLCATRDGGGYGYTFGSGTRLTVV.

This chain connects TRBV5-1 to TRBJ1-5, with 7 bases identical to TRBD1. CDR3 length: 15 residues. V was pared by 2 bases and J by 2 bases, with 4 bases of the junction left unmatched. CDR1 SGHRS and CDR2 YFSETQ come from the germline V gene. CDR3 protein: CASSFAGQGNQPQHF. In DNA, the CDR3 is TGCGCCAGCAGCTTCGCCGGACAGGGCAATCAGCCCCAGCATTTT.

This clonotype has just a few counts. This chain uses TRBV12-3 or TRBV12-4 with TRBJ2-1, with 13 nucleotides matching TRBD2. The junction had 3 bases not matched to a gene; V was cut back by 3 bases and J by 4 bases. CDR3 length: 16 residues. CDR3 coding DNA: TGTGCCAGCAGTTTGCGGACTAGCGGGAGATACAATGAGCAGTTCTTC. This codes for CASSLRTSGRYNEQFF.

This clonotype was seen more than once but under ten times. This rearrangement joins TRBV11-1 to TRBJ2-2; TRBD1 agrees at 7 bases. CDR3 size: 17 residues. The germline CDR1 and CDR2 sequences are SGHAT and FQDESV (reference sequence). The junction had 11 bases not matched to a gene; V was cut back by 5 bases and J by 2 bases. In DNA form, the CDR3 reads TGTGCCAGCAGCGACTCGGGAAGACAGGGTAACACCGGGGAGCTGTTTTTT. This encodes CASSDSGRQGNTGELFF.

CDR3 in amino acids: CASSARTGTSTDTQYF. The CDR3 region has the DNA TGTGCCAGCAGCGCCCGGACAGGAACTAGCACAGATACGCAGTATTTT. The chain has TRBV7-8 and TRBJ2-3, with 7 bases aligning to TRBD1. The J segment lost 0 bases and the V segment lost 5 bases, leaving 8 bases of the junction unmatched. From germline, CDR1 is SGHVS and CDR2 FQNEAQ. CDR3 size: 16 residues.

In its sample, this clonotype was seen a few times. CDR3 in DNA: TGTGCCAGCAGCCGGCCGGGAGCTGGTTACGAGCAGTACTTC. This translates into CASSRPGAGYEQYF. The chain combines TRBV3-1 with TRBJ2-7; perhaps TRBD2 as D (6 bases). V was clipped by 4 bases and J by 4 bases, with 14 bases between them. This CDR3 has 14 residues. CDR1 LGHDT and CDR2 YNNKEL come from the germline V gene (reference sequence).

The chain carries TRBV7-2 and TRBJ2-1; 13 bases are a match to TRBD2. Germline CDR1 and CDR2: SGHTA and FQGNSA. This CDR3 is 17 amino acids long. Germline trimming cut 4 bases from V and 2 bases from J; bases unmatched to any gene: 5. The CDR3 DNA sequence: TGTGCCAGCAGCTCTGAACTAGCGGGAGGGACCTACAATGAGCAGTTCTTC. Translating gives CASSSELAGGTYNEQFF.

To note about this clonotype: This may come from a read error, since a much larger clone is one base off. The V and J genes are TRBV6-6 and TRBJ2-1; possible D gene TRBD1, 5 bases. Trimming pared 0 bases from V and 4 bases from J, leaving 16 bases between. The CDR3 has 17 residues. Germline assignment: CDR1 MNHNY and CDR2 SVGAGI (reference sequence). The DNA for the CDR3 is TGTGCCAGCAGTTACTCTGGATTCAGCAGGGTATACAATGAGCAGTTCTTC. Translated, it gives CASSYSGFSRVYNEQFF.